This TCR beta chain was documented in a study of CD4 and CD8 cells across lung adenocarcinoma regions. Donors had localized lung adenocarcinoma, a non-small cell lung cancer. The length of the CDR3 is 16 residues. Trimming removed 2 bases at V and 1 base at J, with 13 bases between. Germline-derived CDR1 and CDR2 are SGHTA and FQGNSA. MiXCR, applied by TCRdb to the PCR reads, yields one record per CDR3 protein. The repertoire has about 19,000 distinct CDR3 sequences, 50% of them found once; the top ten carry 30% to 40%. This clonotype was seen a handful of times. This sequence originates from a male donor with lung adenocarcinoma. The CD4 and CD8 labels of this study may be unreliable. J is TRBJ2-3 and V is TRBV7-2; D is ambiguous. Material: CD8+ T cells from the margin of a lung tumor. CDR3 in amino acids: CASSLSAAPGTDTQYF. The DNA of the CDR3 is TGTGCCAGCAGCTTATCGGCGGCCCCTGGCACAGATACGCAGTATTTT.